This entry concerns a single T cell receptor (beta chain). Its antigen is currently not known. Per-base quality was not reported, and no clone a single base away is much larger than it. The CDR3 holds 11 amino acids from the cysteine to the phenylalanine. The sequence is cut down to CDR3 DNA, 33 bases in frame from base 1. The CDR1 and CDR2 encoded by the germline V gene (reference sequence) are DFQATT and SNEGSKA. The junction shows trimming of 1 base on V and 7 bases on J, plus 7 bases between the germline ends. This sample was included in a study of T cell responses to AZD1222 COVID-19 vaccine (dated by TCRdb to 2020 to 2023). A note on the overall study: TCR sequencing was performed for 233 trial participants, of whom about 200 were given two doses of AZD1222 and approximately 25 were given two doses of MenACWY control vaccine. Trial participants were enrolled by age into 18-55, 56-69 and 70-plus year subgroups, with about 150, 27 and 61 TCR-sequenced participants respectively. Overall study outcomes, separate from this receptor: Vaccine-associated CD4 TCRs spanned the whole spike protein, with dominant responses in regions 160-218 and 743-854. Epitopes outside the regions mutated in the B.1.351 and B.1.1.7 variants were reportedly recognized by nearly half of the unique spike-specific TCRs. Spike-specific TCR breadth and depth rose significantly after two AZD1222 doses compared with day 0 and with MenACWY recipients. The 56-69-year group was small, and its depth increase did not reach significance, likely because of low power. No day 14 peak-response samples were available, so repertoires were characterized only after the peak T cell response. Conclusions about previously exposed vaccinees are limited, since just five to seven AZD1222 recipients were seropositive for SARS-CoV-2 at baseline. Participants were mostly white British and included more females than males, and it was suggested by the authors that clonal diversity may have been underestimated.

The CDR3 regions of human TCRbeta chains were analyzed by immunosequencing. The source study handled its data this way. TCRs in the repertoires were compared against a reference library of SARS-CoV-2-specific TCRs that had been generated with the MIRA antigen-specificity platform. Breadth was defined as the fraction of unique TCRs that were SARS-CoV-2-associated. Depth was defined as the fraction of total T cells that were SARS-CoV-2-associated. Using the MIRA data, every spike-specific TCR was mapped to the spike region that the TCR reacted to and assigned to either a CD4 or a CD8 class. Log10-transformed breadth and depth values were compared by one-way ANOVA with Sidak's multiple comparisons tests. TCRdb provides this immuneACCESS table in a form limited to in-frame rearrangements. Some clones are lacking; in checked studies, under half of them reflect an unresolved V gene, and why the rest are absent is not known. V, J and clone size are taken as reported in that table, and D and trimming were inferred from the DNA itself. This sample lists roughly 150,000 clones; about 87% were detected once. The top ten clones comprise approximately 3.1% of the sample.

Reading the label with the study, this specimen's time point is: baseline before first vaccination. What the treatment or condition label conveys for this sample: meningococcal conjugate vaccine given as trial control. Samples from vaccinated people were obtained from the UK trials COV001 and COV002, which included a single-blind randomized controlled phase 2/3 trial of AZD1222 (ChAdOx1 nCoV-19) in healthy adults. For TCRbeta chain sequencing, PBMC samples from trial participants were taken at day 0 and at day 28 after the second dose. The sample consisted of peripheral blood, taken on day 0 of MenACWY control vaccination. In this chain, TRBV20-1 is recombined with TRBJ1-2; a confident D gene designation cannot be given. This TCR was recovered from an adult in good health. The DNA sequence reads TGCAGTGCTAGAGGGTCGAGTGGCTACACCTTC. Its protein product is CSARGSSGYTF.